A single T cell receptor (beta chain) is shown here with its context. The data were obtained in a study of cytomegalovirus exposure and HLA in healthy donors. Germline V gives CDR1 SGDLS, CDR2 YYNGEE. The CDR3 has 15 residues. The V and J ends lost 0 bases and 1 base respectively, with 10 bases between them. Using immunoSEQ multiplex PCR, the repertoire was profiled, and TCRdb retains in-frame clones only, with some absent. The sample holds approximately 90,000 clones; approximately 95% are singletons and the top ten take 0.95% to 1.3%. Sequenced material: PBMCs. This TCR was recovered from a woman aged 25 to 39 in good health and CMV-seropositive. The rearrangement uses TRBV9 and TRBJ1-1; D remains ambiguous. The CDR3 bases are TGTGCCAGCAGCGTAGGTCCGGGGAGGAACACTGAAGCTTTCTTT. It specifies CASSVGPGRNTEAFF. The full variable domain, its missing parts supplied by reference TRBV9 and TRBJ1-1, is DSGVTQTPKHLITATGQRVTLRCSPRSGDLSVYWYQQSLDQGLQFLIQYYNGEERAKGNILERFSAQQFPDLHSELNLSSLELGDSALYFCASSVGPGRNTEAFFGQGTRLTVV.